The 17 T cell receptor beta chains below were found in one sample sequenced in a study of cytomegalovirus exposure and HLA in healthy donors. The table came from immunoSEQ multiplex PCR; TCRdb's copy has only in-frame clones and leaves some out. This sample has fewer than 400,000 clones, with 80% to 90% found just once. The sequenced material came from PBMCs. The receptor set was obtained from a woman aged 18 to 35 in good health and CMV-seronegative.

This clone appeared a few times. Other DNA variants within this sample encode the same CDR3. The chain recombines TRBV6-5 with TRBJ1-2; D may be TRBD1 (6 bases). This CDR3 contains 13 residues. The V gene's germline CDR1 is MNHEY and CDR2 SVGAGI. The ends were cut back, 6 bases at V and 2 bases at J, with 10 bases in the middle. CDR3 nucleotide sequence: TGTGCCAGCAGCCGACAGGCGAACTATGGCTACACCTTC. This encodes CASSRQANYGYTF.

In nucleotides, the CDR3 is TGTGCCAGCAGGGGCCTCAATGAGCAGTTCTTC. This translates into CASRGLNEQFF. The chain combines TRBV9 with TRBJ2-1; no clear D gene. Trimming left V 5 bases short and J 6 bases short, with 6 bases between. The germline gives CDR1 SGDLS, CDR2 YYNGEE. The CDR3 extends over 11 amino acids.

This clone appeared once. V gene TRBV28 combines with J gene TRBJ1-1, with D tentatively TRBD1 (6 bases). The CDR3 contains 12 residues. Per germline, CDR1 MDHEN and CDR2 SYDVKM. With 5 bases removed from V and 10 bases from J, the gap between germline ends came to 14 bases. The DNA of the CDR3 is TGTGCCAGCAGTGGAAACAGGGCGGGAGCTTTCTTT. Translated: CASSGNRAGAFF.

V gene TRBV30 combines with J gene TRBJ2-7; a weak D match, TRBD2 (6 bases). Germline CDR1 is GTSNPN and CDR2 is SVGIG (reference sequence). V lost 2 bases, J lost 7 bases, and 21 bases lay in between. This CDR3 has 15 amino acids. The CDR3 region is CAWSPPGGGRGEQYF. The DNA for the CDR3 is TGTGCCTGGAGTCCCCCCGGGGGTGGGCGAGGGGAGCAGTACTTC. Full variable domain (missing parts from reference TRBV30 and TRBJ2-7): SQTIHQWPATLVQPVGSPLSLECTVEGTSNPNLYWYRQAAGRGLQLLFYSVGIGQISSEVPQNLSASRPQDRQFILSSKKLLLSDSGFYLCAWSPPGGGRGEQYFGPGTRLTVT.

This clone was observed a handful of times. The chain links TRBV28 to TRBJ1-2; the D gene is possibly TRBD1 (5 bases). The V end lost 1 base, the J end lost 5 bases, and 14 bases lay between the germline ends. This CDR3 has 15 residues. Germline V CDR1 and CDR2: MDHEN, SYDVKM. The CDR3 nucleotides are TGTGCCAGCAGTTTATCAGGGCAGGGAAGATATGGCTACACCTTC. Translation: CASSLSGQGRYGYTF.

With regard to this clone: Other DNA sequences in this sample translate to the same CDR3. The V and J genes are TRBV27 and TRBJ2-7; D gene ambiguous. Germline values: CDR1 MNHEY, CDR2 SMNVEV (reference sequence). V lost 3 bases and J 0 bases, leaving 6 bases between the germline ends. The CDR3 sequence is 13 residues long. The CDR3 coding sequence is TGTGCCAGCAGTTTTGCCAGCTCCTACGAGCAGTACTTC. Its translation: CASSFASSYEQYF.

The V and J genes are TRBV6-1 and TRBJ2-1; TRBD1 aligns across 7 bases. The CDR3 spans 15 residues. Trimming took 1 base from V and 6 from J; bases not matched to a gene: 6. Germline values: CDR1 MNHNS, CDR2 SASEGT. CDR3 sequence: CASSEEGGSPNEQFF. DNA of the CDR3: TGTGCCAGCAGTGAAGAAGGGGGCAGTCCCAATGAGCAGTTCTTC.

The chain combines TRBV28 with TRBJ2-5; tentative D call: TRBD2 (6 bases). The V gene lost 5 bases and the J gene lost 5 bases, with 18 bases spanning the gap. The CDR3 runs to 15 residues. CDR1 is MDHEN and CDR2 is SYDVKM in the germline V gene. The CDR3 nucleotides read TGTGCCAGCAGTCCAAAGTTGGGAGGAGGGGAGACCCAGTACTTC. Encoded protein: CASSPKLGGGETQYF.

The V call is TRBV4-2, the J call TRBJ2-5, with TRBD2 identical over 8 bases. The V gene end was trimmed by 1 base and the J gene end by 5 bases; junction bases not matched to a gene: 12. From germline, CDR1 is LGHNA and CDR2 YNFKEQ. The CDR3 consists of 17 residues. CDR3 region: CASSQGRGSGSLETQYF. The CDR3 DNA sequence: TGTGCCAGCAGCCAAGGGAGGGGCAGCGGGAGCTTGGAGACCCAGTACTTC.

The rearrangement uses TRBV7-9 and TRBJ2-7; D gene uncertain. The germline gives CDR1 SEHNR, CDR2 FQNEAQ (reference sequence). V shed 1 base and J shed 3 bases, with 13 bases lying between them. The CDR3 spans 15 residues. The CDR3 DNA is TGTGCCAGCAGCTTAGTATTGGCCGACATCTACGAGCAGTACTTC. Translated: CASSLVLADIYEQYF.

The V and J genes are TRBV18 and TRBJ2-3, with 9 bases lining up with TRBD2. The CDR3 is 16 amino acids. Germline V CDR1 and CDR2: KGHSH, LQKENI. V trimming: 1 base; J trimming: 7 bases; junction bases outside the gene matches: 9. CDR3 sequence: CASSPLLAGRVNTQYF. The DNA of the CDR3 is TGTGCCAGCTCACCACTCCTAGCGGGACGCGTAAATACGCAGTATTTT.

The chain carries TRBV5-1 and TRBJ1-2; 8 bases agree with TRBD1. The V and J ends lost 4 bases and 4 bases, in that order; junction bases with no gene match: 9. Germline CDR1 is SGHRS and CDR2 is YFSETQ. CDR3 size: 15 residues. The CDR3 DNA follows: TGCGCCAGCAGCCCGTCCCGGGACAGGTCCTATGGCTACACCTTC. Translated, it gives CASSPSRDRSYGYTF. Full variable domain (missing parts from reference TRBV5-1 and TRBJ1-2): KAGVTQTPRYLIKTRGQQVTLSCSPISGHRSVSWYQQTPGQGLQFLFEYFSETQRNKGNFPGRFSGRQFSNSRSEMNVSTLELGDSALYLCASSPSRDRSYGYTFGSGTRLTVV.

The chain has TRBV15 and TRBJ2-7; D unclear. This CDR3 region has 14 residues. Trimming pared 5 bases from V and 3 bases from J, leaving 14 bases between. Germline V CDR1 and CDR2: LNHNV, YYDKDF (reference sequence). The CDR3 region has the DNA TGTGCCACCAGCCCTGACTGGAGCCTCTACGAGCAGTACTTC. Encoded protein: CATSPDWSLYEQYF.

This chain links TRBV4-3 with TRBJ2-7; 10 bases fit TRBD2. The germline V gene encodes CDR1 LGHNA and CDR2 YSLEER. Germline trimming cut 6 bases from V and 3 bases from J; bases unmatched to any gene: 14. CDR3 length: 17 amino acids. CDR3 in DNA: TGCGCCAGCAGTCGCGCGCCGGGACTAGCGTTATTCTACGAGCAGTACTTC. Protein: CASSRAPGLALFYEQYF.

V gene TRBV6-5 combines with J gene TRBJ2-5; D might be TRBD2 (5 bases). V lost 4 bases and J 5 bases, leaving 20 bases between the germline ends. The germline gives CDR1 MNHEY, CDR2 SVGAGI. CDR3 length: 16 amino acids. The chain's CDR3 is CASSSHTSGSRETQYF. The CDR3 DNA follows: TGTGCCAGCAGTTCCCACACCTCGGGGAGCAGGGAGACCCAGTACTTC.

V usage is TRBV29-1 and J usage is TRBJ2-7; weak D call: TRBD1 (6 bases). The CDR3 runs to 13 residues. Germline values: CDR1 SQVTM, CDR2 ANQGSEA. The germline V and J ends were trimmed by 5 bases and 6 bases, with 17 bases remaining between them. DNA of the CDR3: TGCAGCGTTCCGCGATCCCAGGGGTCCGAGCAGTACTTC. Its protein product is CSVPRSQGSEQYF.

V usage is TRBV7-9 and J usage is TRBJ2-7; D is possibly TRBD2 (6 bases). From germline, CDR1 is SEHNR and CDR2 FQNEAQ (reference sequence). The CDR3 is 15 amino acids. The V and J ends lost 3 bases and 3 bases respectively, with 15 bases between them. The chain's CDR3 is CASSFGLANDYEQYF. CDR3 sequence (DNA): TGTGCCAGCAGCTTTGGGCTAGCGAACGACTACGAGCAGTACTTC.